A single sample is the source of the 9 T cell receptor beta chains below, sequenced in a study of T cells in tuberculosis. Sequencing used immunoSEQ multiplex PCR; TCRdb keeps in-frame clones, though not all of them. The sample contains roughly 33,000 clones, approximately 90% of which appear only once. Sequencing used PBMCs. These receptors originate from a donor between 10 and 29 years old with latent tuberculosis or without tuberculosis infection.

The chain couples TRBV21-1 to TRBJ2-4; no check of the table's D call, TRBD1, against the DNA was made. TRBV21-1 is a documented pseudogene. CDR3 length: 14 amino acids. The CDR3 DNA is TGTGCCAGCAGCAAGGTGTCCAGGGGACACATTCAGTACTTC. Protein: CASSKVSRGHIQYF.

The gene calls are TRBV6-1 and TRBJ2-5, with TRBD2 matching over 8 bases. CDR3 length equals 15 residues. Germline V gene lookup returns CDR1 MNHNS and CDR2 SASEGT. The J segment lost 3 bases and the V segment lost 3 bases, leaving 6 bases of the junction unmatched. CDR3 in DNA: TGTGCCAGCAGTGAGTCTGGACTAGCTAAAGAGACCCAGTACTTC. This encodes CASSESGLAKETQYF.

V gene TRBV6-1 combines with J gene TRBJ1-5; TRBD1 matches 10 bases. Germline CDR1 reads MNHNS; CDR2 reads SASEGT. J lost 7 bases, V lost 10 bases, and 10 bases had no gene match. The CDR3 is 14 residues long. The CDR3 DNA reads TGTGCCACGATGACAGGGGGCTTTGGCCAGCCCCAGCATTTT. Translation: CATMTGGFGQPQHF.

The rearrangement links TRBV28 to TRBJ2-7, with 14 positions matching TRBD2. Per germline, CDR1 MDHEN and CDR2 SYDVKM. V was pared by 4 bases and J by 4 bases, with 3 bases of the junction left unmatched. The CDR3 has 15 residues. CDR3 nucleotide sequence: TGTGCCAGCAGTTCCAGACTAGCGGGAGGGTACGAGCAGTACTTC. Translated: CASSSRLAGGYEQYF.

The gene calls are TRBV19 and TRBJ1-5; tentatively, D is TRBD1 (6 bases). The CDR3 is 13 amino acids. Trimming removed 6 bases at V and 7 bases at J, with 13 bases between. Germline CDR1 reads LNHDA; CDR2 reads SQIVND (reference sequence). Here the CDR3 reads CASSPGGGQPQHF. The CDR3, as DNA: TGTGCCAGTAGCCCGGGTGGGGGCCAGCCCCAGCATTTT.

This chain links TRBV6-4 with TRBJ2-2; no clear D gene. The V end lost 0 bases, the J end lost 1 base, and 6 bases lay between the germline ends. Germline lookup yields CDR1 MRHNA and CDR2 SNTAGT. This CDR3 has 15 amino acids. CDR3 sequence: CASSDSNRNTGELFF. DNA for the CDR3: TGTGCCAGCAGTGACTCGAACAGGAACACCGGGGAGCTGTTTTTT.

Only one count was recorded for this clone. The chain couples TRBV28 to TRBJ2-3; TRBD2 might be the D (6 bases). V dropped 5 bases and J dropped 5 bases, with 17 bases sitting between them. The V gene's germline CDR1 is MDHEN and CDR2 SYDVKM. The CDR3 contains 15 residues. In nucleotides, the CDR3 is TGTGCCAGCAGTAGCCCGGGAGTTACAGGAGATACGCAGTATTTT. It codes for CASSSPGVTGDTQYF.

The V call is TRBV10-3, the J call TRBJ1-1, with 7 bases lining up with TRBD1. The CDR3 is made up of 16 amino acids. Losses at the gene ends were 5 bases for V and 0 bases for J; bases not matched to a gene: 9. Germline V lookup: CDR1 ENHRY, CDR2 SYGVKD. CDR3 sequence: CAISIRRQGLNTEAFF. The CDR3 nucleotides are TGTGCCATCAGTATCCGACGACAGGGATTGAACACTGAAGCTTTCTTT.

The V gene is TRBV30, the J gene TRBJ2-4; 9 nucleotides match TRBD1. The CDR3 extends over 13 amino acids. V was pared by 3 bases and J by 5 bases, with 2 bases of the junction left unmatched. Germline-derived CDR1 and CDR2 are GTSNPN and SVGIG (reference sequence). As DNA, the CDR3 is TGTGCCTGGAGCTGGACAGGGGAAAACATTCAGTACTTC. Amino acid sequence: CAWSWTGENIQYF.